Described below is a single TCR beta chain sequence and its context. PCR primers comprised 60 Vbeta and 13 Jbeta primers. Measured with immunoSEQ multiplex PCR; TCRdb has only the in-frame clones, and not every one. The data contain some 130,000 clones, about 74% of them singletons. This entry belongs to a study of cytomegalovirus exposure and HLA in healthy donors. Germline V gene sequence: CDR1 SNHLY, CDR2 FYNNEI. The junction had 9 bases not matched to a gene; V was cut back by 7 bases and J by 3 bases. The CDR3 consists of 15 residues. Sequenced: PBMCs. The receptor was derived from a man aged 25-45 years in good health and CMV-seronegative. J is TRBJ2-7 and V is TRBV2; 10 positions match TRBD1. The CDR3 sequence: CASTRGGTGVYEQYF. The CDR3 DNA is TGTGCCAGCACTCGAGGTGGGACAGGGGTCTACGAGCAGTACTTC.